The entry that follows covers one T cell receptor beta chain sequence. What it binds is not known. It was roughly 10 milliliters of peripheral blood that were drawn from each donor. The use of a sample-barcoded 5' primer and a J-beta primer mix characterized a second PCR of about 6 to 12 cycles. TCRdb called the 5' RACE reads again in MiXCR, with one record for every CDR3 protein. The table has 1.4 million or so distinct CDR3 sequences, around 40% seen once. The data are from a study of blood T cells in healthy people across ages. Study-wide results and caveats: In older individuals, TCR beta diversity per million T cells was lower, falling roughly linearly with age.

This CDR3 has 20 residues. V gave up 5 bases and J gave up 0 bases; unmatched junction bases: 16. The receptor was derived from a woman between 18 and 30 years old in good health. The material sequenced was blood. The chain carries TRBV12-3 or TRBV12-4 and TRBJ2-1, with 10 nucleotides matching TRBD1. CDR3 bases: TGTGCCAGCAGTAAGCGGACAGGGGGAACCTCTTCCAGCTCCTACAATGAGCAGTTCTTC. Protein product: CASSKRTGGTSSSSYNEQFF.